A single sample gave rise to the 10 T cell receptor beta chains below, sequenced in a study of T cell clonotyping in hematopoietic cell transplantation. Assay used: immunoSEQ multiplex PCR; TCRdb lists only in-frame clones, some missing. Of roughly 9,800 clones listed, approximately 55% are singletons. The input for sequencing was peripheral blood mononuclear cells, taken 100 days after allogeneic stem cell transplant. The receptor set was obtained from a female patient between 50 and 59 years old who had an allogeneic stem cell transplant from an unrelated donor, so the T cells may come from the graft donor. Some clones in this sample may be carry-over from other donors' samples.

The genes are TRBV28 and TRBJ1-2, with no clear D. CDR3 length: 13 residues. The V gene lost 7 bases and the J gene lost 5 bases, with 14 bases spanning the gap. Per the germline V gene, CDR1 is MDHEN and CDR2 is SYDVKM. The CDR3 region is CASMPFELYGYTF. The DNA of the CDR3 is TGTGCCAGCATGCCATTCGAGTTGTATGGCTACACCTTC.

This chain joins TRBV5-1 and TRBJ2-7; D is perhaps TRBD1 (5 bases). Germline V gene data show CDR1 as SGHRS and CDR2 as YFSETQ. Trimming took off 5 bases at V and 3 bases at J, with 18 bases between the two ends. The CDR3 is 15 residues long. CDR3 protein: CASSSIDSVNYEQYF. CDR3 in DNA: TGCGCCAGCAGTTCAATTGACAGCGTGAACTACGAGCAGTACTTC.

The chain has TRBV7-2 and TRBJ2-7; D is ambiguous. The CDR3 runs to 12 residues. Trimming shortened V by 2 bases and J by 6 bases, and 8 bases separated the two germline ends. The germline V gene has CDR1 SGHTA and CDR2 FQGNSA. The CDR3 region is CASSLLGVEQYF. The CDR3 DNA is TGTGCCAGCAGCTTACTTGGCGTCGAGCAGTACTTC.

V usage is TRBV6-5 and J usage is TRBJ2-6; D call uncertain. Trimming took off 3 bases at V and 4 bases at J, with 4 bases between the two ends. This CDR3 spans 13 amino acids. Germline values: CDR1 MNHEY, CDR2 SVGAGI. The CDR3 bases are TGTGCCAGCAGTTATTTAGGGGCCAACGTCCTGACTTTC. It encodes CASSYLGANVLTF.

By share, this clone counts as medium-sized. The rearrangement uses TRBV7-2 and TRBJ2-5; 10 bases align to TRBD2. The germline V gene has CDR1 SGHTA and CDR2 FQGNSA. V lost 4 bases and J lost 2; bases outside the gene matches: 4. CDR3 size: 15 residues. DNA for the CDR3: TGTGCCAGCAGCTCCGAGCGGGGGGGTCAAGAGACCCAGTACTTC. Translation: CASSSERGGQETQYF.

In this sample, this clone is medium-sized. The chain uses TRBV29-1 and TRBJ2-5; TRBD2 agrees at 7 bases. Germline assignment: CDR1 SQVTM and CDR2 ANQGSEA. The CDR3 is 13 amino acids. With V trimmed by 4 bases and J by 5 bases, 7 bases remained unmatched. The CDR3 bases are TGCAGCGTTGTCAGGGACTACCCTGAGACCCAGTACTTC. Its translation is CSVVRDYPETQYF.

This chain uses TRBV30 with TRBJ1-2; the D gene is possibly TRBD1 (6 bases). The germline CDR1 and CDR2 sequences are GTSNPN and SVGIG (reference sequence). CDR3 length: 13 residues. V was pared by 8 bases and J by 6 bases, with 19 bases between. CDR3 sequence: CADNREAVDGYTF. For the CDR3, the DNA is TGTGCCGACAACAGGGAAGCTGTCGATGGCTACACCTTC.

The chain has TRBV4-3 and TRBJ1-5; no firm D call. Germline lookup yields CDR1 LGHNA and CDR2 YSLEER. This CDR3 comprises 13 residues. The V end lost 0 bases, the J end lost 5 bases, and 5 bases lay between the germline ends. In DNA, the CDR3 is TGCGCCAGCAGCCAAGAACTCGATCAGCCCCAGCATTTT. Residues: CASSQELDQPQHF.

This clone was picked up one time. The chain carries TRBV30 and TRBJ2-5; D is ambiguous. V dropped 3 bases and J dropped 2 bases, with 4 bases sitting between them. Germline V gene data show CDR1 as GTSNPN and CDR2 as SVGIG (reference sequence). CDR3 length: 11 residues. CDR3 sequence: CAWSTQETQYF. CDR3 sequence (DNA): TGTGCCTGGAGCACGCAAGAGACCCAGTACTTC.

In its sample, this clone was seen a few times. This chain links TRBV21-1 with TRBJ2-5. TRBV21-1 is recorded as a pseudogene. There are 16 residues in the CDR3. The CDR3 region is CASSKALGQAEETQYF. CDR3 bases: TGTGCCAGCAGCAAAGCGCTCGGGCAGGCTGAAGAGACCCAGTACTTC.